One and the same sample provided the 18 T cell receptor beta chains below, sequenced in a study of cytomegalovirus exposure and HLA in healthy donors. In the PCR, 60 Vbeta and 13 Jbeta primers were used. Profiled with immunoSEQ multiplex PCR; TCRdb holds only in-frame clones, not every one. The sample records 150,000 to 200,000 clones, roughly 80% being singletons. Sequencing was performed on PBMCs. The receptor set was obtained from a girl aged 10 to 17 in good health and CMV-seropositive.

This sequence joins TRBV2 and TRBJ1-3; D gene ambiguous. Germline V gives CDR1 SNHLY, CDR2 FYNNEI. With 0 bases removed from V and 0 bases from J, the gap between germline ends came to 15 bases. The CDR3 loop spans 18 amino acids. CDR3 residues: CASSEALHWEVSGNTIYF. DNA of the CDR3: TGTGCCAGCAGTGAAGCGCTTCATTGGGAGGTCTCTGGAAACACCATATATTTT.

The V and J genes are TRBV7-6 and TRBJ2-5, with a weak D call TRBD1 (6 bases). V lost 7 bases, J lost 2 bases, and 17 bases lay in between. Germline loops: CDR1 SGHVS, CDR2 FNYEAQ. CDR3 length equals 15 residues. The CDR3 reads CASTAQGVWQETQYF. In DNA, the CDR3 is TGTGCCAGCACCGCACAGGGTGTGTGGCAAGAGACCCAGTACTTC.

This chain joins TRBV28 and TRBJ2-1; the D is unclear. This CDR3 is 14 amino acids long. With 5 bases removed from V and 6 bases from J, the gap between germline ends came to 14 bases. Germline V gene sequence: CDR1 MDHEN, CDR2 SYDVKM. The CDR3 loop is CASSDGEFLNEQFF. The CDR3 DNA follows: TGTGCCAGCAGTGACGGAGAATTTCTCAATGAGCAGTTCTTC. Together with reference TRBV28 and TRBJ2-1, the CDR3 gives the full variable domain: DVKVTQSSRYLVKRTGEKVFLECVQDMDHENMFWYRQDPGLGLRLIYFSYDVKMKEKGDIPEGYSVSREKKERFSLILESASTNQTSMYLCASSDGEFLNEQFFGPGTRLTVL.

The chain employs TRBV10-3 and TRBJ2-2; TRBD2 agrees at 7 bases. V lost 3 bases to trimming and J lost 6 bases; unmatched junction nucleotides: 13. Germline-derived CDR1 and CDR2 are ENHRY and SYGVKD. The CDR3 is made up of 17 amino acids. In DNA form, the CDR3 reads TGTGCCATCAGTGATCCCGTCAGCGGGAATAATCCCGGGGAGCTGTTTTTT. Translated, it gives CAISDPVSGNNPGELFF.

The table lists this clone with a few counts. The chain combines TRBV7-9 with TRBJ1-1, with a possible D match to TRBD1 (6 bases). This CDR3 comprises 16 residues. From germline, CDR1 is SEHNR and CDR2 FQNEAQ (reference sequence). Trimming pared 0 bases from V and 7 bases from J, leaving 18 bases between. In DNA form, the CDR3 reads TGTGCCAGCAGCTTAGCCAGCGGGGGCGCTGACCTTGAAGCTTTCTTT. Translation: CASSLASGGADLEAFF.

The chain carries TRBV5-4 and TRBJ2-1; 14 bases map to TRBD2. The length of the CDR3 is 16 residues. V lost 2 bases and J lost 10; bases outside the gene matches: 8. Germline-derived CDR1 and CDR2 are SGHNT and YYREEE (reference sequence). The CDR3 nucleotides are TGTGCCAGCAGCTTTCCAGGACTAGCGGGAGGTCGCGAGCAGTTCTTC. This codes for CASSFPGLAGGREQFF.

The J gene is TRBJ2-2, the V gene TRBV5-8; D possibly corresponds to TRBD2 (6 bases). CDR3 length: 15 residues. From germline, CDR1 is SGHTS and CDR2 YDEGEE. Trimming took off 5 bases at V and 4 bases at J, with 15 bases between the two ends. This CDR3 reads CASRGTQIGTGELFF. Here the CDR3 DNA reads TGTGCCAGCAGGGGGACTCAAATCGGCACCGGGGAGCTGTTTTTT.

CDR3 loop: CASSFLPGVEYEQYF. The CDR3 nucleotides read TGTGCCAGCAGCTTTCTCCCAGGGGTCGAATACGAGCAGTACTTC. The chain joins TRBV7-3 to TRBJ2-7; possibly TRBD1 for D (6 bases). The germline gives CDR1 SGHTA, CDR2 FQGTGA. V was cut by 3 bases and J by 4 bases, with 16 bases left in between. This CDR3 is 15 amino acids long. Based on the CDR3 plus reference TRBV7-3 and TRBJ2-7, the full variable domain is GAGVSQTPSNKVTEKGKYVELRCDPISGHTALYWYRQSLGQGPEFLIYFQGTGAADDSGLPNDRFFAVRPEGSVSTLKIQRTERGDSAVYLCASSFLPGVEYEQYFGPGTRLTVT.

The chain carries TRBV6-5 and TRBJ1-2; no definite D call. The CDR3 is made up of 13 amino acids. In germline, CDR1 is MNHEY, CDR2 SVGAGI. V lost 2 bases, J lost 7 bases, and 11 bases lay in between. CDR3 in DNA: TGTGCCAGCAGTTACGGTCTACTCACTGGCTACACCTTC. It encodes CASSYGLLTGYTF.

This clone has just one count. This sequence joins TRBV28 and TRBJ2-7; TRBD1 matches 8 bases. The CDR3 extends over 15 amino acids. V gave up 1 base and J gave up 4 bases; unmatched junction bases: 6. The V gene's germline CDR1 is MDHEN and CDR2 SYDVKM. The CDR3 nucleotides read TGTGCCAGCAGTTTATTGACAGGGGATGATTACGAGCAGTACTTC. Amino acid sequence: CASSLLTGDDYEQYF. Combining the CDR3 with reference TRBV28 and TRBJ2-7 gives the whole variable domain DVKVTQSSRYLVKRTGEKVFLECVQDMDHENMFWYRQDPGLGLRLIYFSYDVKMKEKGDIPEGYSVSREKKERFSLILESASTNQTSMYLCASSLLTGDDYEQYFGPGTRLTVT.

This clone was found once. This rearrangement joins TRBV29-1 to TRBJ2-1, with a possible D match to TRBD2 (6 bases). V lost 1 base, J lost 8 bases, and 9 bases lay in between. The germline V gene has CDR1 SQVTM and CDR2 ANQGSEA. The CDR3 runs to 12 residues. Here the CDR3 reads CSVEVWEDEQFF. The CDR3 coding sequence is TGCAGCGTTGAAGTTTGGGAGGATGAGCAGTTCTTC.

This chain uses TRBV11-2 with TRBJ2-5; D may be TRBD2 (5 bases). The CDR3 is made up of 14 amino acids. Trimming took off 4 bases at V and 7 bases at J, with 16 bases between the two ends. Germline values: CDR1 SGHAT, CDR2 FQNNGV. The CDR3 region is CASSSLLLEGTQYF. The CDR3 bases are TGTGCCAGCAGCTCCCTTTTACTAGAGGGGACCCAGTACTTC.

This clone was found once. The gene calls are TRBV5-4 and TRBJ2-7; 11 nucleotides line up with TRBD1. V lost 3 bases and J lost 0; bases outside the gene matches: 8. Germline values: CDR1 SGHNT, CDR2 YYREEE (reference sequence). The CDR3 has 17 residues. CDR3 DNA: TGTGCCAGCAGCTCCTGGCCCGGGACAGGGGGCTCCTACGAGCAGTACTTC. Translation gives CASSSWPGTGGSYEQYF.

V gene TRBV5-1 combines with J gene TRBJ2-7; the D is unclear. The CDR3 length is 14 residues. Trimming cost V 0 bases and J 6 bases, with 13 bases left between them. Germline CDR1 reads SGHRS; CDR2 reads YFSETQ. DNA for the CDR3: TGCGCCAGCAGCTTGGCTTTATTTACGGGCGAGCAGTACTTC. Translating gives CASSLALFTGEQYF.

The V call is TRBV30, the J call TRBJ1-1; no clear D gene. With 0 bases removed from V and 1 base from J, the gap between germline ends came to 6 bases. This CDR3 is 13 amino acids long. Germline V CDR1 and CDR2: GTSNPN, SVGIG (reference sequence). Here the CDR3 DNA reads TGTGCCTGGAGTGTCAACTGGAACACTGAAGCTTTCTTT. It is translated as CAWSVNWNTEAFF. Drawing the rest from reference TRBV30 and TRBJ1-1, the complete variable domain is SQTIHQWPATLVQPVGSPLSLECTVEGTSNPNLYWYRQAAGRGLQLLFYSVGIGQISSEVPQNLSASRPQDRQFILSSKKLLLSDSGFYLCAWSVNWNTEAFFGQGTRLTVV.

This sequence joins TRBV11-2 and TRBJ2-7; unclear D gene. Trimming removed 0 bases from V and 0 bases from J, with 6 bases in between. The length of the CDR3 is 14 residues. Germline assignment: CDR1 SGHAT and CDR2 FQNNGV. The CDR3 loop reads CASSLDPSSYEQYF. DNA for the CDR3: TGTGCCAGCAGCTTAGACCCGAGCTCCTACGAGCAGTACTTC.

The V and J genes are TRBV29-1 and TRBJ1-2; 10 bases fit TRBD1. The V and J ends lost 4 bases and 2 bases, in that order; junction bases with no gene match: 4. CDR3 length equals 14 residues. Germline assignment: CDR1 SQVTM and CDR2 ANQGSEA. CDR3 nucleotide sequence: TGCAGCGTTGGCCCGGACAGGGGGAACTATGGCTACACCTTC. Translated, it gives CSVGPDRGNYGYTF.

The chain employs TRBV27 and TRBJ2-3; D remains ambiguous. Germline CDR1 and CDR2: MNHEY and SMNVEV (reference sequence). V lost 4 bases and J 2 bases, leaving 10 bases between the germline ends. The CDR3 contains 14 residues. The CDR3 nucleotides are TGTGCCAGCAGTTCGCTACTCCCCACAGATACGCAGTATTTT. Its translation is CASSSLLPTDTQYF.